This T cell receptor beta chain derives from a study of blood T cells in healthy people across ages. Study outcomes and limitations: Roughly linear declines in TCR beta diversity per million T cells occurred with age. Possibly confounding the expanded clonotype changes was the fact that donor CMV status was unknown.

This clonotype was observed many times. Its antigen is undetermined. The CDR3 length is 14 residues. V was trimmed by 2 bases and J by 2 bases, leaving 8 bases between them. CDR1 SNHLY and CDR2 FYNNEI come from the germline V gene. A second PCR of 7 to 11 cycles used a sample-barcoded 5' primer and a J-beta primer mix. TCRdb analysed the 5' RACE reads with MiXCR anew, one entry per CDR3 protein. The table has 450,000 to 700,000 distinct CDR3 sequences, approximately 27% seen once. The sequence was collected from a woman in her seventies in good health. Sequenced material: blood. The chain employs TRBV2 and TRBJ2-3; D call uncertain. This CDR3 is CASSERAITDTQYF. The CDR3, as DNA: TGTGCCAGCAGTGAAAGGGCCATCACAGATACGCAGTATTTT. The entire variable domain, with the rest obtained from reference TRBV2 and TRBJ2-3, is as follows: EPEVTQTPSHQVTQMGQEVILRCVPISNHLYFYWYRQILGQKVEFLVSFYNNEISEKSEIFDDQFSVERPDGSNFTLKIRSTKLEDSAMYFCASSERAITDTQYFGPGTRLTVL.